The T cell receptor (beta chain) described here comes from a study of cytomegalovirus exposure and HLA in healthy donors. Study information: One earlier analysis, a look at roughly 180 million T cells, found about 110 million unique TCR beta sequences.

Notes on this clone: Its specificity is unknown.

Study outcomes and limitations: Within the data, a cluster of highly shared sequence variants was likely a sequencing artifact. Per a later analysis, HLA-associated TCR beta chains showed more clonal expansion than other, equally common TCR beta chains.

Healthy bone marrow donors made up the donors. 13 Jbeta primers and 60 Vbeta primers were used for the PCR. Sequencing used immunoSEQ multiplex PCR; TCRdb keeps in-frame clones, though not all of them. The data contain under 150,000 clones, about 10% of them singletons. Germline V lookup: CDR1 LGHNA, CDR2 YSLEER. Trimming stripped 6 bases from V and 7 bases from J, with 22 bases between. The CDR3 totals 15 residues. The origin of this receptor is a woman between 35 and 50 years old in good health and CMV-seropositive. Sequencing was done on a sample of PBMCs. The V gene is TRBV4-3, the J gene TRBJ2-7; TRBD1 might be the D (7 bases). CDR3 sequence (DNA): TGCGCCAGCAGGCGAAGGTTGGCAGGGGGGTTTGAGCAGTACTTC. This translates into CASRRRLAGGFEQYF.